These T cell receptor beta chains were read from a single sample in a study of T cells in Graves' hyperthyroidism and ophthalmopathy. TCRdb re-analysed the multiplex PCR reads in MiXCR, keeping a single row per CDR3 protein. The sample contains about 530,000 distinct CDR3 sequences, roughly 17% of which appear only once. Source material: blood. The receptors were gathered from a woman younger than 35 with Graves' ophthalmopathy. CDR3s leave out the opening cysteine and the closing phenylalanine or tryptophan.

V gene: TRBV6-5; CDR3 protein: ASSYNSDTGREYNEQF
V gene: TRBV4-1; CDR3 protein: ASSQARVQAGQETQY
V gene: TRBV5-1; CDR3 protein: ASSSGQGYLSSYEQY
V gene: TRBV5-1; CDR3 protein: ASREPGQTLNGYT
V gene: TRBV10-3; CDR3 protein: ATAGTSGNYEQY
V gene: TRBV3-1; CDR3 protein: ASSHPETGAGAEAF
V gene: TRBV11-3; CDR3 protein: ASSPHTSGSSYNEQF
V gene: TRBV2; CDR3 protein: ASTTRGYNEQF
V gene: TRBV4-1; CDR3 protein: ASSQYPDRGETEAF
V gene: TRBV10-3; CDR3 protein: AISESRDGGMNTEAF
V gene: TRBV6-1; CDR3 protein: ASSELGTGRGTEAF
V gene: TRBV4-1; CDR3 protein: ASSHGFGMNTEAF
V gene: TRBV9; CDR3 protein: ASSAGGALEETQY
V gene: TRBV5-1; CDR3 protein: ASSGSGTGLYNSPLH
V gene: TRBV11-2; CDR3 protein: ASSPMWGLNTEAF
V gene: TRBV7-9; CDR3 protein: ASSRRAGELF
V gene: TRBV19; CDR3 protein: ASSIGTGNEYSNQPQH
V gene: TRBV18; CDR3 protein: ASSHHEAF
V gene: TRBV20-1; CDR3 protein: SASNLGANVLT
V gene: TRBV4-1; CDR3 protein: ASSRQTGGSTDTQY
V gene: TRBV20-1; CDR3 protein: SARGGRDEGIYEQY
V gene: TRBV7-2; CDR3 protein: ASSSLDRGGYT
V gene: TRBV9; CDR3 protein: ASSVVKGPVDTEAF
V gene: TRBV18; CDR3 protein: ASSPKDRGIEQY
V gene: TRBV3-1; CDR3 protein: ASSPGPNYGYT
V gene: TRBV12-3/TRBV12-4; CDR3 protein: ASRKTGSANTEAF
V gene: TRBV5-6; CDR3 protein: ASSSPRTSGADTQY
V gene: TRBV7-6; CDR3 protein: ASSLTSGGDYTGELF
V gene: TRBV18; CDR3 protein: ASSPGLYAEGYT
V gene: TRBV7-2; CDR3 protein: ASSLSPPFGGSSYNEQF
V gene: TRBV11-2; CDR3 protein: ASSLKGLAVYNEQF
V gene: TRBV4-1; CDR3 protein: ASSQLYRGSYEQY
V gene: TRBV11-2; CDR3 protein: ASSLAMSLNTEAF
V gene: TRBV6-5; CDR3 protein: ASSYSGTGTYEQY
V gene: TRBV7-8; CDR3 protein: ASSQRGRGGYT
V gene: TRBV12-3/TRBV12-4; CDR3 protein: ASSSVGGNTGELF
V gene: TRBV2; CDR3 protein: ASSESGRDSGANVLT
V gene: TRBV5-1; CDR3 protein: ASRYSLDSHEQY
V gene: TRBV4-1; CDR3 protein: ASSSGTRGYEQY
V gene: TRBV5-1; CDR3 protein: ASSSEGQNTGELF
V gene: TRBV7-2; CDR3 protein: ASSAQGLGNTIY
V gene: TRBV20-1; CDR3 protein: NADALAGNTIY
V gene: TRBV9; CDR3 protein: ASSVGSANYGYT
V gene: TRBV2; CDR3 protein: ASSEDSYSNQPQH
V gene: TRBV28; CDR3 protein: ASSSPGRGLTYT
V gene: TRBV6-1; CDR3 protein: ASRGDHTQY
V gene: TRBV12-3/TRBV12-4; CDR3 protein: ASTPTGWRGGYT
V gene: TRBV20-1; CDR3 protein: SARDLYETAGGPDTQY
V gene: TRBV10-3; CDR3 protein: AIGESSGTANYGYT
V gene: TRBV20-1; CDR3 protein: SARDIAGKETQY
V gene: TRBV28; CDR3 protein: ASSPTGTGYDYGYT
V gene: TRBV12-3/TRBV12-4; CDR3 protein: ASSLVAASYNEQF
V gene: TRBV29-1; CDR3 protein: SVDGQGSYEQY
V gene: TRBV20-1; CDR3 protein: SAPGMESNQPQH
V gene: TRBV6-1; CDR3 protein: ASMGRYSNQPQH
V gene: TRBV27; CDR3 protein: ASSSRVSRRADTQY
V gene: TRBV20-1; CDR3 protein: SASLGGNTGELF
V gene: TRBV20-1; CDR3 protein: SGGPDTEAF
V gene: TRBV6-1; CDR3 protein: ASTVSPGTEAF